The 8 T cell receptor beta chains below were found in one sample sequenced in a study of spatial heterogeneity in lung cancer. Time point of the sample: sample taken at primary tumor resection. Whole RNA from tumor, nontumor lung or frozen PBMC was sequenced unsorted. TCRdb analysed the 5' RACE reads with MiXCR anew, one entry per CDR3 protein. The sample carries more than 10,000 distinct CDR3 sequences, roughly 15% recorded once. The source material was PBMCs, sampled at surgery. These receptors came from a male donor with early-stage non-small cell lung cancer.

This clonotype has at least ten counts. The chain recombines TRBV29-1 with TRBJ1-5, with 7 positions matching TRBD1. Germline V gives CDR1 SQVTM, CDR2 ANQGSEA. The ends lost 4 bases at V and 6 bases at J; junction bases unmatched: 9. The CDR3 length is 14 residues. This CDR3 reads CSVVDRDSGQPQHF. Written as DNA, the CDR3 is TGCAGCGTTGTAGACAGGGATTCAGGTCAGCCCCAGCATTTT.

A few counts support this clonotype. The chain joins TRBV20-1 to TRBJ2-7, with 7 bases that match TRBD1. The CDR3 runs to 13 residues. V lost 5 bases and J lost 3; bases outside the gene matches: 7. Germline-derived CDR1 and CDR2 are DFQATT and SNEGSKA (reference sequence). This CDR3 is CSAPGQVNYEQYF. CDR3 bases: TGCAGTGCTCCCGGACAGGTCAACTACGAGCAGTACTTC.

This clonotype was detected only once. This chain joins TRBV6-5 and TRBJ2-1; 7 bases fit TRBD2. The J call is in doubt because the DNA end fits TRBJ2-7 better. The germline V gene has CDR1 MNHEY and CDR2 SVGAGI. The CDR3 consists of 14 residues. The CDR3 DNA follows: TGTGCCAGCAGTCCGGGACTATGGGGCAATGAGCAGTACTTC. It translates to CASSPGLWGNEQYF.

This clonotype appeared many times. It is unclear where the CDR3 begins or ends on the DNA, so no DNA is shown, and the CDR3 is as TCRdb lists it. The genes are TRBV28 and TRBJ1-2; the listed D gene, TRBD1, was not tested against the DNA. 17 amino acids form the CDR3, both terminal residues included. Germline V CDR1 and CDR2: MDHEN, SYDVKM. CDR3 sequence: CASSFKDIQGSFGLGTF.

This clonotype has more than one count but fewer than ten. The chain employs TRBV28 and TRBJ2-3; D is perhaps TRBD1 (5 bases). This CDR3 has 19 amino acids. Trimming cost V 3 bases and J 0 bases, with 22 bases left between them. Germline CDR1 reads MDHEN; CDR2 reads SYDVKM. This chain's CDR3 is CASSFQPFDSTASTDTQYF. As DNA, the CDR3 is TGTGCCAGCAGTTTCCAGCCCTTCGACAGCACAGCTAGCACAGATACGCAGTATTTT. The complete variable domain, with remaining parts taken from reference TRBV28 and TRBJ2-3, reads DVKVTQSSRYLVKRTGEKVFLECVQDMDHENMFWYRQDPGLGLRLIYFSYDVKMKEKGDIPEGYSVSREKKERFSLILESASTNQTSMYLCASSFQPFDSTASTDTQYFGPGTRLTVL.

This clonotype was detected only a few times. V usage is TRBV20-1 and J usage is TRBJ2-1; D unresolved. V lost 6 bases and J lost 5, with 8 bases in between. The CDR3 is 11 residues long. Per germline, CDR1 DFQATT and CDR2 SNEGSKA (reference sequence). The CDR3 nucleotides are TGCAGTGCAAAAAAACACAATGAGCAGTTCTTC. Amino acids: CSAKKHNEQFF.

This clonotype was observed a few times. The gene calls are TRBV15 and TRBJ2-7; TRBD1 aligns across 9 bases. Germline V gene sequence: CDR1 LNHNV, CDR2 YYDKDF (reference sequence). The CDR3 consists of 15 residues. V lost 3 bases, J lost 3 bases, and 6 bases stayed unmatched. The CDR3 nucleotides are TGTGCCACCAGCAGCAGGTTGGGACAGGGCTACGAGCAGTACTTC. Protein sequence: CATSSRLGQGYEQYF.

The chain couples TRBV21-1 to TRBJ1-5; the table's D gene call, TRBD1, was not cross checked with the DNA. TRBV21-1 is marked as a pseudogene. CDR3 length equals 16 residues. The CDR3 sequence is CASSTFGTASNQPQHF. The CDR3 bases are TGTGCCAGCAGCACCTTTGGGACAGCCAGCAATCAGCCCCAGCATTTT.